Sequencing of this T cell receptor (beta chain) was carried out in a study of CD8 T cells in ankylosing spondylitis. The V and J ends lost 4 bases and 4 bases, in that order; junction bases with no gene match: 9. The CDR3 is 15 amino acids. Germline CDR1 is LGHNA and CDR2 is YNFKEQ. This clonotype was detected many times. The antigen is unknown. TCRdb analysed the 5' RACE reads with MiXCR anew, one entry per CDR3 protein. The sample lists some 140,000 distinct CDR3 sequences, approximately 9.2% occurring once. Study-wide points: The study looked at matched synovial fluid samples from ankylosing spondylitis patients. Disease-linked clones were reported to be significantly enriched there.

The clonotype was recovered from a male donor with ankylosing spondylitis. The chain joins TRBV4-2 to TRBJ2-7, with 8 positions matching TRBD1. Sequenced: synovial fluid, either unsorted or a sorted T cell fraction (not recorded which). Here the CDR3 reads CASSLSGQGSYEQYF. The CDR3 region has the DNA TGTGCCAGCAGCCTGTCCGGACAGGGTTCTTACGAGCAGTACTTC.